This entry is about one T cell receptor (beta chain). Sequencing was performed with immunoSEQ multiplex PCR; in TCRdb, only in-frame clones are kept and a portion is missing. The data show 75,000 to 95,000 clones, roughly 83% seen once. V lost 8 bases, J lost 5 bases, and 5 bases stayed unmatched. The CDR3 covers 14 residues. CDR1 is MDHEN and CDR2 is SYDVKM in the germline V gene. These data belong to a study of control samples from healthy donors and cancer patients. The rearrangement links TRBV28 to TRBJ1-5, with 11 bases that match TRBD1. The sequence derives from a man between 70 and 80 years old with lung cancer. The sample taken for sequencing was PBMCs. This CDR3 reads CASLGTGGYQPQHF. CDR3 sequence (DNA): TGTGCCAGCCTTGGGACAGGGGGTTATCAGCCCCAGCATTTT. Complete variable domain (other parts from reference TRBV28 and TRBJ1-5): DVKVTQSSRYLVKRTGEKVFLECVQDMDHENMFWYRQDPGLGLRLIYFSYDVKMKEKGDIPEGYSVSREKKERFSLILESASTNQTSMYLCASLGTGGYQPQHFGDGTRLSIL.